This TCR beta chain was found in a study of neurological immune-mediated disorders. Synthesis of cDNA used 5'RACE (with 10-nucleotide random UMIs). TCRdb re-called the 5' RACE reads with MiXCR, one entry per CDR3 protein. The sample includes approximately 85,000 distinct CDR3 sequences, about 13% of them seen just once. Time point denoted: longitudinal time-point 2. The unsorted libraries were prepared from 2 million PBMCs (stored at -80 C). The germline V gene encodes CDR1 MNHEY and CDR2 SMNVEV (reference sequence). The CDR3 extends over 13 amino acids. V shed 3 bases and J shed 3 bases, with 6 bases lying between them. This clonotype has ten or more counts. As yet, its antigen is unknown. Overall study results and limits: HTLV-1-associated myelopathy ranked highest for TCR clonal expansion and multiple sclerosis lowest, beneath healthy controls.

Sequences were obtained from PBMCs. The rearrangement joins TRBV27 to TRBJ1-5; D not resolved. The sequence came from a female donor with HTLV-1-associated myelopathy (HAM/TSP). CDR3 nucleotides: TGTGCCAGCAGTTTTCTTGCCAATCAGCCCCAGCATTTT. Protein product: CASSFLANQPQHF.